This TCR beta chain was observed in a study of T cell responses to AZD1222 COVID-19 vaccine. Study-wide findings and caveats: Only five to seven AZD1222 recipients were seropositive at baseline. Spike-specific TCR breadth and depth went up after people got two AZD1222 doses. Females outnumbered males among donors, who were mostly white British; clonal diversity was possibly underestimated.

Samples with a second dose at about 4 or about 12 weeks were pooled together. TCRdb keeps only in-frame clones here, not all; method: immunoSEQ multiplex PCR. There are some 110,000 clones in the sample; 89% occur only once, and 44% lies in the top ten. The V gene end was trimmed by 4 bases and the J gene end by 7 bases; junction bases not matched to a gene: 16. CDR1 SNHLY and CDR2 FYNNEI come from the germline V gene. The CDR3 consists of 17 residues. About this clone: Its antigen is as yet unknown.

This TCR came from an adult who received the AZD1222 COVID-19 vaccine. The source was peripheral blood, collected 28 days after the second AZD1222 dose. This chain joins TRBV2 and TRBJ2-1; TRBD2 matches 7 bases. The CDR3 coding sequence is TGTGCCAGCAGTGGACTCTCGTGGGCGGGAGTAGGGAATGAGCAGTTCTTC. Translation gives CASSGLSWAGVGNEQFF.